These 8 T cell receptor beta chains were sequenced from one sample in a study of blood T cell repertoires in COVID-19. TCRdb's copy holds only in-frame clones and misses some; the assay was immunoSEQ multiplex PCR. The top ten hold around 12% of the sample, which has 250,000 to 350,000 clones, approximately 91% seen once. Material: peripheral blood. Receptor source: a woman aged 55-69 years with acute or convalescent COVID-19.

The V and J genes are TRBV7-9 and TRBJ2-7, with 10 nucleotides matching TRBD1. The CDR3 contains 19 residues. Looked up from germline, CDR1 is SEHNR and CDR2 is FQNEAQ (reference sequence). Trimming cost V 6 bases and J 3 bases; bases outside gene matches: 20. This chain's CDR3 is CASRRQGAELLGKYYEQYF. The CDR3, as DNA: TGTGCCAGCAGACGACAGGGGGCGGAACTTTTAGGGAAGTACTACGAGCAGTACTTC. Full variable domain (rest looked up from reference TRBV7-9 and TRBJ2-7): DTGVSQNPRHKITKRGQNVTFRCDPISEHNRLYWYRQTLGQGPEFLTYFQNEAQLEKSRLLSDRFSAERPKGSFSTLEIQRTEQGDSAMYLCASRRQGAELLGKYYEQYFGPGTRLTVT.

The genes are TRBV6-2 or TRBV6-3 and TRBJ2-1, with D maybe TRBD2 (5 bases). Trimming left V 5 bases short and J 8 bases short, with 7 bases between. This CDR3 contains 11 residues. Per the germline V gene, CDR1 is MNHEY and CDR2 is SVGEGT. This chain's CDR3 is CASSDGDEQFF. The CDR3 DNA reads TGTGCCAGCAGTGACGGGGATGAGCAGTTCTTC.

The J gene is TRBJ2-7, the V gene TRBV2; 9 bases are a match to TRBD1. Per the germline V gene, CDR1 is SNHLY and CDR2 is FYNNEI. The CDR3 totals 16 residues. Germline trimming cut 6 bases from V and 4 bases from J; bases unmatched to any gene: 13. As DNA, the CDR3 is TGTGCCAGCAGATTAGCCCCGGGACAGGGACGGTACGAGCAGTACTTC. Translation gives CASRLAPGQGRYEQYF.

CDR3 amino acids: CAINPDRAGEQYF. CDR3 DNA sequence: TGTGCCATCAACCCGGACAGGGCCGGCGAGCAGTACTTC. The rearrangement uses TRBV10-3 and TRBJ2-7; 8 nucleotides match TRBD1. The trim removed 7 bases at V and 6 bases at J, leaving 8 bases unmatched. CDR3 length: 13 amino acids. Germline V gene sequence: CDR1 ENHRY, CDR2 SYGVKD.

This chain connects TRBV19 to TRBJ2-6; D is ambiguous. CDR3 length: 12 amino acids. The germline V gene has CDR1 LNHDA and CDR2 SQIVND (reference sequence). V dropped 3 bases and J dropped 5 bases, with 2 bases sitting between them. CDR3 loop: CASSIWANVLTF. In DNA form, the CDR3 reads TGTGCCAGTAGTATCTGGGCCAACGTCCTGACTTTC.

The sample holds one count of this clone. This rearrangement joins TRBV5-4 to TRBJ2-3, with 7 bases lining up with TRBD2. CDR3 size: 14 residues. From germline, CDR1 is SGHNT and CDR2 YYREEE (reference sequence). The V and J ends lost 0 bases and 5 bases, in that order; junction bases with no gene match: 3. The CDR3 region has the DNA TGTGCCAGCAGCTTGGCTTTAGCGGGAGATACGCAGTATTTT. Its protein product is CASSLALAGDTQYF. The whole variable domain, remainder taken from reference TRBV5-4 and TRBJ2-3, is ETGVTQSPTHLIKTRGQQVTLRCSSQSGHNTVSWYQQALGQGPQFIFQYYREEENGRGNFPPRFSGLQFPNYSSELNVNALELDDSALYLCASSLALAGDTQYFGPGTRLTVL.

The CDR3 nucleotides read TGTGCCAGTAGTACCGGCAGGGAAGGTCAGCCCCAGCATTTT. Translated: CASSTGREGQPQHF. This chain links TRBV19 with TRBJ1-5; D may be TRBD1 (5 bases). Germline CDR1 reads LNHDA; CDR2 reads SQIVND (reference sequence). The CDR3 sequence is 14 residues long. V lost 4 bases and J lost 6, with 13 bases in between.

A few counts support this clone. The chain employs TRBV24-1 and TRBJ1-5, with 7 bases that match TRBD1. The CDR3 has 15 amino acids. The V and J ends lost 3 bases and 9 bases, in that order; junction bases with no gene match: 10. CDR1 and CDR2 from the germline V gene are KGHDR and SFDVKD. For the CDR3, the DNA is TGTGCCACCAGTGATGGAGGACAGGCCTTGGGGCCCCAGCATTTT. Amino acids: CATSDGGQALGPQHF.